Below are 24 T cell receptor beta chains sequenced from a single sample in a study of cytomegalovirus exposure and HLA in healthy donors. Both 60 Vbeta primers and 13 Jbeta primers went into the PCR. Profiling relied on immunoSEQ multiplex PCR, and the TCRdb table lists in-frame clones only, not all of them. The sample records some 140,000 clones, less than 80% being singletons. Sequences were obtained from PBMCs. These receptors were obtained from a woman between 45 and 60 years old in good health and CMV-seropositive.

The chain is built from TRBV30 and TRBJ2-7, with TRBD2 matching 9 bases. The CDR3 runs to 13 residues. The germline V gene has CDR1 GTSNPN and CDR2 SVGIG (reference sequence). V shed 4 bases and J 4 bases; nucleotides not matched to a gene: 5. DNA for the CDR3: TGTGCCTGGAATCCTAGCGGGGAATACGAGCAGTACTTC. Protein: CAWNPSGEYEQYF. The full variable domain, completed using reference TRBV30 and TRBJ2-7, is SQTIHQWPATLVQPVGSPLSLECTVEGTSNPNLYWYRQAAGRGLQLLFYSVGIGQISSEVPQNLSASRPQDRQFILSSKKLLLSDSGFYLCAWNPSGEYEQYFGPGTRLTVT.

The chain joins TRBV2 to TRBJ2-1; TRBD1 matches 10 bases. V was pared by 5 bases and J by 2 bases, with 3 bases of the junction left unmatched. This CDR3 is built from 15 residues. The germline gives CDR1 SNHLY, CDR2 FYNNEI. The CDR3 DNA is TGTGCCAGCAGTCGGGACAGGGGAACCTACAATGAGCAGTTCTTC. Translating it yields CASSRDRGTYNEQFF.

In this sample, this clone turned up a few times. The rearrangement joins TRBV7-6 to TRBJ1-5; perhaps TRBD1 as D (6 bases). This CDR3 spans 15 amino acids. V was pared by 4 bases and J by 0 bases, with 10 bases between. Germline V gene data show CDR1 as SGHVS and CDR2 as FNYEAQ. The CDR3 is CASSSTGLSNQPQHF. The DNA for the CDR3 is TGTGCCAGCAGCTCCACAGGGCTTAGCAATCAGCCCCAGCATTTT.

This chain connects TRBV4-2 to TRBJ1-4, with 8 bases aligning to TRBD1. J lost 0 bases, V lost 0 bases, and 9 bases had no gene match. The germline V gene encodes CDR1 LGHNA and CDR2 YNFKEQ. CDR3 length equals 19 residues. Written as DNA, the CDR3 is TGTGCCAGCAGCCAAGAATGGGGCAGGGGGCAAACAACTAATGAAAAACTGTTTTTT. Its protein product is CASSQEWGRGQTTNEKLFF.

V usage is TRBV7-9 and J usage is TRBJ2-7; no definite D call. The germline gives CDR1 SEHNR, CDR2 FQNEAQ (reference sequence). The CDR3 spans 13 residues. V was trimmed by 5 bases and J by 3 bases, leaving 11 bases between them. The CDR3 DNA is TGTGCCAGCAGCGGAGTTGTCCGCTACGAGCAGTACTTC. The encoded protein is CASSGVVRYEQYF.

The rearrangement uses TRBV27 and TRBJ2-7; TRBD1 is a possible D gene (5 bases). The CDR3 is 14 residues long. CDR1 MNHEY and CDR2 SMNVEV come from the germline V gene (reference sequence). V lost 1 base to trimming and J lost 3 bases, with 10 bases between them. The DNA for the CDR3 is TGTGCCAGCAGTTTATGGGGCAAAAGCTACGAGCAGTACTTC. It codes for CASSLWGKSYEQYF.

This chain connects TRBV6-1 to TRBJ2-3, with D perhaps TRBD2 (6 bases). V lost 4 bases to trimming and J lost 0 bases, with 8 bases between them. The CDR3 has 14 amino acids. Germline loops: CDR1 MNHNS, CDR2 SASEGT. DNA for the CDR3: TGTGCCAGCAGTGCGGGGGATAGCACAGATACGCAGTATTTT. Translating gives CASSAGDSTDTQYF.

The CDR3 loop reads CATMTDTYEQYF. CDR3 nucleotides: TGTGCCACCATGACTGATACCTACGAGCAGTACTTC. The J gene is TRBJ2-7, the V gene TRBV28, with D uncertain. CDR3 size: 12 residues. V dropped 10 bases and J dropped 2 bases, with 12 bases sitting between them. Germline V lookup: CDR1 MDHEN, CDR2 SYDVKM.

V is TRBV4-1 and J is TRBJ2-5, with D possibly being TRBD1 (6 bases). Matching the DNA end better, TRBJ2-7 makes the J call doubtful. The CDR3 has 14 residues. CDR1 and CDR2 from the germline V gene are MGHRA and YSYEKL. The CDR3 bases are TGCGCCAGCAGCCACCGGGACACAATCTACGAGCAGTACTTC. Amino acid sequence: CASSHRDTIYEQYF.

The genes are TRBV19 and TRBJ2-7; 9 nucleotides align to TRBD1. Trimming removed 2 bases from V and 2 bases from J; junction bases left unmatched: 1. Per germline, CDR1 LNHDA and CDR2 SQIVND (reference sequence). The CDR3 runs to 14 residues. The CDR3 protein is CASSIRTGAYEQYF. The CDR3 bases are TGTGCCAGTAGTATACGGACAGGGGCCTACGAGCAGTACTTC.

The chain recombines TRBV6-1 with TRBJ2-3, with a possible D match to TRBD1 (6 bases). Between the trimmed V and J ends, which lost 4 bases and 10 bases, there was a span of 15 bases. The germline CDR1 and CDR2 sequences are MNHNS and SASEGT. The CDR3 is 13 residues long. In DNA, the CDR3 is TGTGCCAGCAGTGGATCCGACAGGATTTCGCAGTATTTT. Amino acid sequence: CASSGSDRISQYF.

This clone was detected a few times. This sequence joins TRBV5-4 and TRBJ1-2; 8 nucleotides align to TRBD1. Germline-derived CDR1 and CDR2 are SGHNT and YYREEE (reference sequence). This CDR3 region has 15 residues. After removal of 3 bases from V and 0 bases from J, the junction contained 4 bases not matched to a gene. The CDR3 DNA follows: TGTGCCAGCAGCTGGGGACAGGCCCCTAACTATGGCTACACCTTC. It specifies CASSWGQAPNYGYTF.

V gene TRBV5-5 combines with J gene TRBJ1-2, with TRBD1 matching over 8 bases. The CDR3 sequence is 15 residues long. Looked up from germline, CDR1 is SGHKS and CDR2 is YYEKEE (reference sequence). The V segment lost 3 bases and the J segment 9 bases; nucleotides outside the gene matches: 13. CDR3 loop: CASSSLPGRGLRYTF. The CDR3 nucleotides are TGTGCCAGCAGCTCCCTTCCTGGCAGGGGGCTTCGCTACACCTTC.

CDR3 sequence reads: CASSAHGGELFF. The CDR3 DNA follows: TGTGCCAGCAGCGCCCACGGCGGGGAGCTGTTTTTT. This rearrangement joins TRBV9 to TRBJ2-2, with D hard to call. The V gene's germline CDR1 is SGDLS and CDR2 YYNGEE. The CDR3 consists of 12 residues. The V gene lost 3 bases and the J gene lost 7 bases, with 7 bases spanning the gap.

This clone was counted only a few times. This chain connects TRBV28 to TRBJ1-2; tentatively, D is TRBD1 (6 bases). Between the trimmed V and J ends, which lost 6 bases and 0 bases, there was a span of 14 bases. The V gene's germline CDR1 is MDHEN and CDR2 SYDVKM. There are 15 residues in the CDR3. The CDR3 DNA follows: TGTGCCAGCAGGGCCTGGACAGTAGCTAACTATGGCTACACCTTC. Translating gives CASRAWTVANYGYTF.

The genes are TRBV5-1 and TRBJ2-7, with 9 bases fitting TRBD2. Germline V gene sequence: CDR1 SGHRS, CDR2 YFSETQ. With 1 base clipped from V and 2 bases from J, the junction kept 1 base outside the gene matches. The length of the CDR3 is 14 residues. The CDR3 protein is CASSLPSGAYEQYF. CDR3 DNA sequence: TGCGCCAGCAGCTTGCCTAGCGGGGCCTACGAGCAGTACTTC.

As DNA, the CDR3 is TGTGCCAGCGGGACAGGGGGAACCTACGAGCAGTACTTC. Amino acid sequence: CASGTGGTYEQYF. The V and J genes are TRBV6-5 and TRBJ2-7; 11 nucleotides agree with TRBD1. V was pared by 8 bases and J by 2 bases, with 2 bases of the junction left unmatched. CDR3 length equals 13 residues. CDR1 and CDR2 (germline): MNHEY, SVGAGI.

This chain uses TRBV11-2 with TRBJ2-1; the match to TRBD2 covers 7 bases. This CDR3 comprises 18 residues. Per the germline V gene, CDR1 is SGHAT and CDR2 is FQNNGV. Germline trimming cut 1 base from V and 2 bases from J; bases unmatched to any gene: 11. The DNA of the CDR3 is TGTGCCAGCAGCTTAGCCAGCGGGGCTTATCCCCCCTACAATGAGCAGTTCTTC. Amino acid sequence: CASSLASGAYPPYNEQFF. Variable domain in full (rest from reference TRBV11-2 and TRBJ2-1): EAGVAQSPRYKIIEKRQSVAFWCNPISGHATLYWYQQILGQGPKLLIQFQNNGVVDDSQLPKDRFSAERLKGVDSTLKIQPAKLEDSAVYLCASSLASGAYPPYNEQFFGPGTRLTVL.

This clone has only one observation. V and J are TRBV28 and TRBJ1-4; 7 bases are shared with TRBD1. The CDR3 is 16 residues long. Per the germline V gene, CDR1 is MDHEN and CDR2 is SYDVKM. V shed 6 bases and J 3 bases; nucleotides not matched to a gene: 10. The CDR3 region has the DNA TGTGCCAGCAGCCCCGTAAGGGGGCTTGCTAATGAAAAACTGTTTTTT. Its protein is CASSPVRGLANEKLFF.

The chain recombines TRBV30 with TRBJ2-1; perhaps TRBD2 as D (6 bases). The CDR3 has 12 residues. Germline V lookup: CDR1 GTSNPN, CDR2 SVGIG (reference sequence). The V end was cut by 4 bases, the J end by 10 bases, with 14 bases between. CDR3 bases: TGTGCCTGGAATCCCCTTCGGGGGGAGCAGTTCTTC. Translation: CAWNPLRGEQFF.

This chain links TRBV11-3 with TRBJ1-2; D unresolved. Germline V CDR1 and CDR2: SGHNT, YENEEA. The CDR3 consists of 16 residues. V lost 0 bases and J lost 0, with 11 bases in between. In DNA form, the CDR3 reads TGTGCCAGCAGCTTAGACCCGGACGGGACTAACTATGGCTACACCTTC. It yields the protein CASSLDPDGTNYGYTF.

This sequence joins TRBV25-1 and TRBJ2-7; possibly TRBD1 for D (6 bases). Trimming removed 3 bases from V and 3 bases from J, with 18 bases in between. The CDR3 runs 16 residues. Germline CDR1 is MGHDK and CDR2 is SYGVNS. The CDR3 region has the DNA TGTGCCAGCAGTGATAGTGCCGGCAGGGGCTTCTACGAGCAGTACTTC. Translated, it gives CASSDSAGRGFYEQYF.

The chain couples TRBV7-9 to TRBJ2-7; 10 nucleotides agree with TRBD1. V trimming: 1 base; J trimming: 5 bases; junction bases outside the gene matches: 5. Germline loops: CDR1 SEHNR, CDR2 FQNEAQ (reference sequence). The CDR3 contains 15 residues. CDR3 DNA sequence: TGTGCCAGCAGCTTAGAAGGGACAGGGGATGACGAGCAGTACTTC. Protein product: CASSLEGTGDDEQYF.

The CDR3 region has the DNA TGTGCCAGCAGCGTAGCTGGGGGGGGGAGGGTCTACAATGAGCAGTTCTTC. Its protein product is CASSVAGGGRVYNEQFF. V is TRBV9 and J is TRBJ2-1; TRBD2 agrees at 7 bases. The junction had 9 bases not matched to a gene; V was cut back by 0 bases and J by 3 bases. The CDR3 covers 17 residues. Germline V gene data show CDR1 as SGDLS and CDR2 as YYNGEE.